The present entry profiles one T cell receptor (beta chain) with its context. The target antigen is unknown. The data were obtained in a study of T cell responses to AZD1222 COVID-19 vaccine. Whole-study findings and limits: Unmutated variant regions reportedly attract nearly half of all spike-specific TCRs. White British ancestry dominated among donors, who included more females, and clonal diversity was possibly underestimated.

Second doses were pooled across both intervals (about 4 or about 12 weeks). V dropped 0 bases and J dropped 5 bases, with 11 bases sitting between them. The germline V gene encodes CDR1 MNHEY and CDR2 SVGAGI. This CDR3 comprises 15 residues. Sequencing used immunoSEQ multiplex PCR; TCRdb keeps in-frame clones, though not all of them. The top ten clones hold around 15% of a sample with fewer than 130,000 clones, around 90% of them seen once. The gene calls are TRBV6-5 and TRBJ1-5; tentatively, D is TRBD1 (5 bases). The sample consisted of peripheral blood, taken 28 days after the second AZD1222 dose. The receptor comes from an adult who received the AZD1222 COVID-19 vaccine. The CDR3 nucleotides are TGTGCCAGCAGTTACTCGATGGGGGGGGATCAGCCCCAGCATTTT. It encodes CASSYSMGGDQPQHF.